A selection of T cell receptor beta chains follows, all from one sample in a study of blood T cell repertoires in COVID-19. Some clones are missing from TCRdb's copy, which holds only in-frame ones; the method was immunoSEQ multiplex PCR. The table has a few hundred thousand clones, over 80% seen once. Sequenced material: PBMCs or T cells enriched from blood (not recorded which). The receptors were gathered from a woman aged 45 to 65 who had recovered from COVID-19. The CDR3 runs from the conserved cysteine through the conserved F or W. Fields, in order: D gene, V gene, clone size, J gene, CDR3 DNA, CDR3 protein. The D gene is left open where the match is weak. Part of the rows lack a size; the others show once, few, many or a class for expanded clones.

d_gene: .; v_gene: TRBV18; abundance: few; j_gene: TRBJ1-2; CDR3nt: TGTGCCAGCTCACCTACACACAGGGTTAACTATGGCTACACCTTC; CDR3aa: CASSPTHRVNYGYTF
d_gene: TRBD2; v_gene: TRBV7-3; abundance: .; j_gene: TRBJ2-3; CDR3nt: TGTGCCAGCAGCCTCCAGCGGGGAGTGGGAGATACGCAGTATTTT; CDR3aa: CASSLQRGVGDTQYF
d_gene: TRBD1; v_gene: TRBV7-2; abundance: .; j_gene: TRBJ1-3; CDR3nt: TGTGCCAGCAGACCACGGGACAGGACTGGAAACACCATATATTTT; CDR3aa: CASRPRDRTGNTIYF
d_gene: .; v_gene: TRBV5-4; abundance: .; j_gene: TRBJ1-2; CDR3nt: TGTGCCAGCAGCTTGGGGGGGGACTATGGCTACACCTTC; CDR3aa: CASSLGGDYGYTF
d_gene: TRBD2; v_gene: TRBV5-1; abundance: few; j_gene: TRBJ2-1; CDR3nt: TGCGCCAGCAGTCCCCGGCTAGCGGGGACGCACAATGAGCAGTTCTTC; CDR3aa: CASSPRLAGTHNEQFF
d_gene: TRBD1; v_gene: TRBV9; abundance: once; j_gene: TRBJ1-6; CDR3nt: TGTGCCAGCAGCCCGGGACAGAGGGATTCACCCCTCCACTTT; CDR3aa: CASSPGQRDSPLHF
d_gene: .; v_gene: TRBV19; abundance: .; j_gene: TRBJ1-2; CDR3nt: TGTGCCAGTAGCACAAGGGTTCAGGGGTTCACCTTC; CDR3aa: CASSTRVQGFTF
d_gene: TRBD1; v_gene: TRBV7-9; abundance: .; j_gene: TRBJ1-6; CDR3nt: TGTGCCAGCAGCCGAACGACAGGGGCGAATTCACCCCTCCACTTT; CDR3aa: CASSRTTGANSPLHF
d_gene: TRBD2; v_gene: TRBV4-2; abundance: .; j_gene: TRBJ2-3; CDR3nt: TGTGCCAGCAGCCCAGGACTAGCGGGAGGGGGTTGGGGCGGCGCAGATACGCAGTATTTT; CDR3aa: CASSPGLAGGGWGGADTQYF
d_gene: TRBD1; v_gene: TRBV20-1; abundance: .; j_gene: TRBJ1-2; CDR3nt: TGCAGTGCTAGTGGCACAGGGGGCGCGTACGGCTACACCTTC; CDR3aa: CSASGTGGAYGYTF
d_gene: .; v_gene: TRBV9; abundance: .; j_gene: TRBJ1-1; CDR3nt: TGTGCCAGCAGCGTCAGCGTATCCATCGGGGGCACTGAAGCTTTCTTT; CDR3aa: CASSVSVSIGGTEAFF
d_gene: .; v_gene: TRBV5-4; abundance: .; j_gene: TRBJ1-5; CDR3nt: TGTGCCAGCAGCTTTCAGGGGTCGGGTCAGCCCCAGCATTTT; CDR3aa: CASSFQGSGQPQHF
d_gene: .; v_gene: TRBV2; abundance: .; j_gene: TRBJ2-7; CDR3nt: TGTGCCATCACCGCAGGGTTGAACCCTTACGAGCAGTACTTC; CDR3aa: CAITAGLNPYEQYF
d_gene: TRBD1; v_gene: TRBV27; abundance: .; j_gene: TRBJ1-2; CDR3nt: TGTGCCAGCAGTTCTCGGGACAGGGGGGGCTATGGCTACACCTTC; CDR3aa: CASSSRDRGGYGYTF
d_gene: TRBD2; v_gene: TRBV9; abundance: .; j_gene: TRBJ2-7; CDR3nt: TGTGCCAGCAGCACGACAGCGGGGCCCGCCGAGCAGTACTTC; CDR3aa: CASSTTAGPAEQYF
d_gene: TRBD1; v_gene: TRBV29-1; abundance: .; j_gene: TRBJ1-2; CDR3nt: TGCAGCGTTGGACAGGGATATGGCTACACCTTC; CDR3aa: CSVGQGYGYTF
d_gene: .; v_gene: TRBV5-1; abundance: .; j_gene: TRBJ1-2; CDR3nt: TGCGCCAGCAGCTTTACAGTGAACTATGGCTACACCTTC; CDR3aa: CASSFTVNYGYTF